This T cell receptor (beta chain) was observed in a study of shared clonotypes between healthy human individuals. General study findings and limits: Inspection by rarefaction showed sorted-subset sequencing to be incomplete despite large depth.

Worth noting for this clone: The antigen is not known.

Profiling relied on immunoSEQ multiplex PCR, and the TCRdb table lists in-frame clones only, not all of them. The sample shows around 1,100,000 clones, approximately 75% of them seen only once. The germline V gene encodes CDR1 WNHNN and CDR2 SYGVQD (reference sequence). The ends lost 7 bases at V and 5 bases at J; junction bases unmatched: 15. CDR3 length: 16 residues. The chain combines TRBV10-1 with TRBJ2-5; 8 nucleotides match TRBD2. The sequence came from a man in his late teens or twenties in good health. Some clones in this sample may be carry-over from other donors' samples. The sample was memory CD4+ T cells from PBMCs. As for subset: CD45RA-negative fraction. The CDR3 here is CASTGGGSSGIETQYF. CDR3 nucleotide sequence: TGCGCCAGCACGGGAGGGGGTAGTAGCGGGATTGAGACCCAGTACTTC.